A single sample gave rise to the 24 T cell receptor beta chains below, sequenced in a study of lymphopenia after photon versus proton radiotherapy (dated by TCRdb to between 2018 and 2021). Library preparation was by the immunoSEQ multiplex PCR assay. Imported from immuneACCESS, the table was reduced by TCRdb to in-frame sequences with V and J called. These copies leave out some clones; in studies compared against another copy, an unresolved V gene accounts for under half, and the cause of the remainder is not known. A total of 60,000 or so clones appear in this sample, around 87% of them only once. The biggest ten clones account for around 13% of the sample. Sequencing used peripheral blood, obtained from a patient treated with proton-based radiotherapy. All receptors come from a man aged 80 or over with esophageal cancer.

The chain recombines TRBV2 with TRBJ2-5, with D hard to call. V lost 5 bases to trimming and J lost 5 bases, with 18 bases between them. The germline V gene encodes CDR1 SNHLY and CDR2 FYNNEI. The CDR3 covers 15 residues. For the CDR3, the DNA is TGTGCCAGCAGTCGAAGATGGGTTGCCTGGGAGACCCAGTACTTC. This codes for CASSRRWVAWETQYF. Full variable domain (missing parts from reference TRBV2 and TRBJ2-5): EPEVTQTPSHQVTQMGQEVILRCVPISNHLYFYWYRQILGQKVEFLVSFYNNEISEKSEIFDDQFSVERPDGSNFTLKIRSTKLEDSAMYFCASSRRWVAWETQYFGPGTRLLVL.

The chain links TRBV7-2 to TRBJ1-1; D possibly corresponds to TRBD1 (6 bases). Germline V gene sequence: CDR1 SGHTA, CDR2 FQGNSA. V lost 3 bases, J lost 0 bases, and 8 bases lay in between. The CDR3 loop spans 14 amino acids. This CDR3 is CASSFTGMNTEAFF. DNA of the CDR3: TGTGCCAGCAGCTTCACAGGGATGAACACTGAAGCTTTCTTT.

The chain recombines TRBV7-2 with TRBJ2-5, with TRBD2 as a possible D gene (6 bases). Germline V gives CDR1 SGHTA, CDR2 FQGNSA. This CDR3 spans 14 amino acids. Trimming removed 5 bases from V and 2 bases from J, with 12 bases in between. Written as DNA, the CDR3 is TGTGCCAGCAGCGGGGGGACGTTGCAAGAGACCCAGTACTTC. It yields the protein CASSGGTLQETQYF.

This clone was seen a handful of times. The chain couples TRBV7-8 to TRBJ1-2, with TRBD1 as a possible D gene (5 bases). The CDR3 runs 14 residues. From germline, CDR1 is SGHVS and CDR2 FQNEAQ. V gave up 4 bases and J gave up 0 bases, with 9 bases separating them. The CDR3 coding sequence is TGTGCCAGCAGCTCCAGGGACCCTAACTATGGCTACACCTTC. Its translation is CASSSRDPNYGYTF.

J is TRBJ2-7 and V is TRBV27, with D perhaps matching TRBD1 (7 bases). The germline gives CDR1 MNHEY, CDR2 SMNVEV (reference sequence). This CDR3 has 20 residues. V lost 2 bases and J lost 5, with 31 bases in between. CDR3 bases: TGTGCCAGCAGTTTACCCACTACAGGGGACTCTACCAATACCTATCACGAGCAGTACTTC. The encoded protein is CASSLPTTGDSTNTYHEQYF.

The chain has TRBV7-2 and TRBJ1-1; no firm D call. V dropped 1 base and J dropped 5 bases, with 20 bases sitting between them. CDR3 length equals 17 residues. The germline V gene has CDR1 SGHTA and CDR2 FQGNSA. The CDR3 sequence: CASSLGGAQAPLTEAFF. The CDR3 DNA reads TGTGCCAGCAGCTTAGGAGGTGCTCAGGCTCCTCTAACTGAAGCTTTCTTT.

This clone turned up a few times. V gene TRBV27 combines with J gene TRBJ2-1, with 8 positions matching TRBD1. The germline CDR1 and CDR2 sequences are MNHEY and SMNVEV (reference sequence). V dropped 1 base and J dropped 4; count of bases not matched to a gene: 6. The CDR3 consists of 16 residues. The CDR3 sequence is CASSLYRGTLYNEQFF. CDR3 bases: TGTGCCAGCAGTTTATACAGGGGGACCCTTTACAATGAGCAGTTCTTC.

The J gene is TRBJ2-7, the V gene TRBV20-1; D may be TRBD1 or TRBD2 (5 bases each). CDR3 length equals 10 residues. The germline gives CDR1 DFQATT, CDR2 SNEGSKA (reference sequence). Trimming took 3 bases from V and 6 from J, leaving 6 bases between them. This CDR3 is CSARGVEQYF. The CDR3 DNA sequence: TGCAGTGCTAGGGGGGTCGAGCAGTACTTC.

The chain is built from TRBV27 and TRBJ1-1, with D perhaps matching TRBD1 (5 bases). Trimming removed 3 bases from V and 2 bases from J, with 10 bases in between. From germline, CDR1 is MNHEY and CDR2 SMNVEV (reference sequence). The CDR3 has 14 residues. The CDR3 DNA reads as TGTGCCAGCAGTTTCGGGGCCTTAAACACTGAAGCTTTCTTT. Translation: CASSFGALNTEAFF.

The chain combines TRBV6-5 with TRBJ2-7, with D possibly TRBD2 on 6 matching bases. The germline V and J ends were trimmed by 0 bases and 4 bases, with 10 bases remaining between them. Germline V CDR1 and CDR2: MNHEY, SVGAGI. This CDR3 region has 14 residues. The DNA of the CDR3 is TGTGCCAGCAGTTACTCAGGGAGGCCGTACGAGCAGTACTTC. Encoded protein: CASSYSGRPYEQYF.

This clone has just a few counts. V and J are TRBV13 and TRBJ2-1; maybe TRBD2 (6 bases). V shed 3 bases and J shed 0 bases, with 9 bases lying between them. This CDR3 comprises 15 residues. The germline gives CDR1 PRHDT, CDR2 FYEKMQ (reference sequence). Here the CDR3 DNA reads TGTGCCAGCAGCTTCGCCGGGGGCTCCTACAATGAGCAGTTCTTC. This sequence encodes CASSFAGGSYNEQFF.

The rearrangement joins TRBV4-2 to TRBJ2-7; D is perhaps TRBD1 (5 bases). Germline V gene sequence: CDR1 LGHNA, CDR2 YNFKEQ. Trimming left V 3 bases short and J 5 bases short, with 11 bases between. The CDR3 has 13 amino acids. The CDR3 nucleotides are TGTGCCAGCAGCCAGCAGGGCCCGGACGAGCAGTACTTC. This encodes CASSQQGPDEQYF.

This clone rates as medium-sized. This rearrangement joins TRBV2 to TRBJ1-2, with TRBD1 matching over 8 bases. The CDR3 covers 15 residues. The trim removed 6 bases at V and 4 bases at J, leaving 10 bases unmatched. Germline assignment: CDR1 SNHLY and CDR2 FYNNEI. The CDR3 is CASRESTGAGYGYTF. CDR3 coding DNA: TGTGCCAGCAGGGAGTCGACAGGGGCTGGCTATGGCTACACCTTC.

The rearrangement links TRBV5-4 to TRBJ1-4; D is ambiguous. The germline V gene encodes CDR1 SGHNT and CDR2 YYREEE (reference sequence). With 0 bases removed from V and 2 bases from J, the gap between germline ends came to 11 bases. CDR3 size: 16 residues. The CDR3 spells CASSLGGSATNEKLFF. The CDR3 DNA follows: TGTGCCAGCAGCTTGGGAGGGAGCGCTACTAATGAAAAACTGTTTTTT.

The J gene is TRBJ2-2, the V gene TRBV5-6; D remains ambiguous. The germline CDR1 and CDR2 sequences are SGHDT and YYEEEE. The CDR3 runs 15 residues. Trimming pared 4 bases from V and 3 bases from J, leaving 13 bases between. CDR3 in amino acids: CASSTVSQYTGELFF. The CDR3 DNA reads TGTGCCAGCAGCACCGTTAGCCAATACACCGGGGAGCTGTTTTTT.

The genes are TRBV11-2 and TRBJ2-4, with D perhaps TRBD2 (5 bases). This CDR3 contains 15 residues. Trimming took 5 bases from V and 6 from J, leaving 17 bases between them. CDR1 and CDR2 (germline): SGHAT, FQNNGV. The CDR3 coding sequence is TGTGCCAGCAGCCCCGGCGGGTTCCGTAGAAACATTCAGTACTTC. This translates into CASSPGGFRRNIQYF. The variable domain in full, with the rest retrieved from reference TRBV11-2 and TRBJ2-4, is EAGVAQSPRYKIIEKRQSVAFWCNPISGHATLYWYQQILGQGPKLLIQFQNNGVVDDSQLPKDRFSAERLKGVDSTLKIQPAKLEDSAVYLCASSPGGFRRNIQYFGAGTRLSVL.

The chain employs TRBV5-1 and TRBJ2-3; TRBD2 agrees at 8 bases. Looked up from germline, CDR1 is SGHRS and CDR2 is YFSETQ. Trimming at V came to 4 bases and at J to 9 bases, leaving 4 bases not matched to a gene. This CDR3 spans 12 amino acids. DNA for the CDR3: TGCGCCAGCAGCACGACTAGCGACACGCAGTATTTT. Its translation: CASSTTSDTQYF. Together with reference TRBV5-1 and TRBJ2-3, the CDR3 gives the full variable domain: KAGVTQTPRYLIKTRGQQVTLSCSPISGHRSVSWYQQTPGQGLQFLFEYFSETQRNKGNFPGRFSGRQFSNSRSEMNVSTLELGDSALYLCASSTTSDTQYFGPGTRLTVL.

This chain joins TRBV19 and TRBJ1-1, with D tentatively TRBD1 (6 bases). With 5 bases removed from V and 5 bases from J, the gap between germline ends came to 15 bases. This CDR3 is built from 14 residues. Germline CDR1 and CDR2: LNHDA and SQIVND (reference sequence). The CDR3 sequence is CASSVRRGATEAFF. CDR3 DNA: TGTGCCAGTAGTGTGAGGCGGGGGGCGACTGAAGCTTTCTTT.

V gene TRBV2 combines with J gene TRBJ1-1; weak D call: TRBD1 (5 bases). Trimming left V 7 bases short and J 1 base short, with 10 bases between. CDR1 and CDR2 from the germline V gene are SNHLY and FYNNEI. This CDR3 has 13 amino acids. The CDR3 sequence is CASTRGTNTEAFF. In nucleotides, the CDR3 is TGTGCCAGCACCCGTGGGACGAACACTGAAGCTTTCTTT.

The V call is TRBV9, the J call TRBJ2-1; no reliable D call. The CDR3 totals 14 residues. Trimming pared 0 bases from V and 6 bases from J, leaving 10 bases between. Germline V gene data show CDR1 as SGDLS and CDR2 as YYNGEE. As DNA, the CDR3 is TGTGCCAGCAGCGTAGTAGGCGGACCCAATGAGCAGTTCTTC. Translating it yields CASSVVGGPNEQFF.

V usage is TRBV4-3 and J usage is TRBJ2-7; 11 bases match TRBD2. The CDR3 has 17 residues. V dropped 0 bases and J dropped 3; count of bases not matched to a gene: 7. The V gene's germline CDR1 is LGHNA and CDR2 YSLEER. CDR3 sequence reads: CASSQEFRLAGHYEQYF. CDR3 nucleotides: TGCGCCAGCAGCCAAGAATTTCGACTAGCGGGACACTACGAGCAGTACTTC.

The chain joins TRBV6-5 to TRBJ2-7, with 8 bases lining up with TRBD1. This CDR3 comprises 14 residues. Trimming removed 2 bases from V and 7 bases from J; junction bases left unmatched: 7. The germline V gene encodes CDR1 MNHEY and CDR2 SVGAGI. The CDR3 nucleotides are TGTGCCAGCAGTTACCATGGACAGGGCGTAGAGCAGTACTTC. Translation gives CASSYHGQGVEQYF.

This rearrangement joins TRBV11-3 to TRBJ2-7; 7 bases align to TRBD2. This CDR3 comprises 16 residues. Unmatched junction bases numbered 10, after V lost 3 bases and J lost 2 bases. The V gene's germline CDR1 is SGHNT and CDR2 YENEEA. The CDR3 loop is CASSFTGTNAAYEQYF. CDR3 sequence (DNA): TGTGCCAGCAGCTTCACCGGGACTAACGCCGCCTACGAGCAGTACTTC.

This chain uses TRBV10-3 with TRBJ2-1; TRBD2 matches at 7 bases. J lost 1 base, V lost 3 bases, and 6 bases had no gene match. CDR1 is ENHRY and CDR2 is SYGVKD in the germline V gene. This CDR3 spans 16 amino acids. CDR3 coding DNA: TGTGCCATCAGTGACGGGCGGGAGTGGTCCTACAATGAGCAGTTCTTC. Amino acid sequence: CAISDGREWSYNEQFF.